A selection of T cell receptor beta chains follows, all from one sample in a study of T cells in Graves' hyperthyroidism and ophthalmopathy. MiXCR, run by TCRdb on the multiplex PCR reads, gives a single entry per CDR3 protein. This table holds 350,000 to 400,000 distinct CDR3 sequences, over 11% found once. The sequenced sample was blood. The receptors shown here come from a woman aged 55-75 years with Graves' hyperthyroidism. The CDR3 runs from the conserved cysteine through the conserved F or W. A D gene is named only where the DNA matches it firmly. Size is omitted from some rows. Given values are once, few, many or a class for expanded clones.

D | size | J | V | CDR3 | DNA
- | few | TRBJ2-7 | TRBV5-1 | CASSLGRFWGQRSSYEQYF | TGCGCCAGCAGCTTGGGACGCTTTTGGGGGCAGCGGAGCTCCTACGAGCAGTACTTC
TRBD1 | few | TRBJ2-2 | TRBV7-2 | CASDRAGGPTGELFF | TGTGCCAGCGATAGAGCAGGGGGACCCACCGGGGAGCTGTTTTTT
- | many | TRBJ2-3 | TRBV24-1 | CATSDTRLGRADTQYF | TGTGCCACCAGTGACACCCGACTAGGACGTGCAGATACGCAGTATTTT
TRBD2 | many | TRBJ2-1 | TRBV10-3 | CAISGPGLAGSNEQFF | TGTGCCATCAGTGGTCCGGGACTAGCGGGAAGCAATGAGCAGTTCTTC
- | many | TRBJ1-2 | TRBV29-1 | CSVTGRGYTF | TGCAGCGTTACAGGGAGGGGCTACACCTTC
TRBD2 | few | TRBJ2-1 | TRBV30 | CAWSWLADTPGNEQFF | TGTGCCTGGAGTTGGCTAGCGGACACACCTGGCAATGAGCAGTTCTTC
- | many | TRBJ2-1 | TRBV11-3 | CATRGSYNEQFF | TGTGCCACCAGAGGCTCCTACAATGAGCAGTTCTTC
- | - | TRBJ2-1 | TRBV20-1 | CSVPAGSSYNEQFF | TGCAGTGTCCCGGCCGGGAGCTCCTACAATGAGCAGTTCTTC
TRBD1 | many | TRBJ2-1 | TRBV27 | CASSDRERSYNEQFF | TGTGCCAGCAGTGACAGGGAAAGGTCCTACAATGAGCAGTTCTTC
TRBD2 | many | TRBJ2-5 | TRBV12-3/TRBV12-4 | CASSSSRLAGAPTQYF | TGTGCCAGCAGTTCCTCGAGACTAGCGGGCGCCCCTACCCAGTACTTC
TRBD1 | many | TRBJ2-1 | TRBV11-3 | CASSHSGTGGSYEQFF | TGTGCCAGCAGCCATTCCGGGACAGGGGGCTCTTATGAGCAGTTCTTC
- | once | TRBJ2-1 | TRBV28 | CASIDRDSYNEQFF | TGTGCCAGCATCGATCGGGACTCTTACAATGAGCAGTTCTTC
- | many | TRBJ1-2 | TRBV6-1 | CASSYSETRGLNYGYTF | TGTGCCAGCAGTTATTCCGAAACGCGGGGGCTAAACTATGGCTACACCTTC
- | - | TRBJ1-2 | TRBV2 | CASSEFRRAVYGYTF | TGTGCCAGCAGTGAATTTCGACGGGCCGTCTATGGCTACACCTTC
TRBD2 | many | TRBJ2-1 | TRBV20-1 | CSARPRLAGGYNEQFF | TGCAGTGCTAGACCTAGACTAGCGGGTGGTTACAATGAGCAGTTCTTC